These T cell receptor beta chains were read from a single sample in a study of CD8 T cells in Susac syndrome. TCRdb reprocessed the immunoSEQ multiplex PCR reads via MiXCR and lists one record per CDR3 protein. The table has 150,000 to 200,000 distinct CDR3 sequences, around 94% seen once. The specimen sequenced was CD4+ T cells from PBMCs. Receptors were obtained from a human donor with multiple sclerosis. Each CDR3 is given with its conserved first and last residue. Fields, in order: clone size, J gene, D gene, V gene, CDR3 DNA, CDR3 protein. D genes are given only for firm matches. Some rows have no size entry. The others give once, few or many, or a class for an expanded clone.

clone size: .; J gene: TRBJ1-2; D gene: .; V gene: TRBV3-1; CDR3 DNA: TGTGCCAGCAGCCAGGGACACGCATATGGCTACACCTTC; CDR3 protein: CASSQGHAYGYTF
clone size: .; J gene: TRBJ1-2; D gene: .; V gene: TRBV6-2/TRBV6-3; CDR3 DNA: TGTGCCAGCAGTTACTTAGGCCTTAACTATGGCTACACCTTC; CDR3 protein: CASSYLGLNYGYTF
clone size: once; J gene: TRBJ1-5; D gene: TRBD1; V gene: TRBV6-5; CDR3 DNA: TGTGCCAGCAGCAACGGACAGGGCAATCAGCCCCAGCATTTT; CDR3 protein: CASSNGQGNQPQHF
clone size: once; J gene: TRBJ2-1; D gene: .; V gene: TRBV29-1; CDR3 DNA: TGCAGCGCGCCTAGACCGGGACCCGCGTTGGGTGAGCAGTTCTTC; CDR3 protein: CSAPRPGPALGEQFF
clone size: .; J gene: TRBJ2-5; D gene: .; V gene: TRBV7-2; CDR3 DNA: TGTGCCAGCAGCCCTCTAGTTATGGGAGAGACCCAGTACTTC; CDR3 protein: CASSPLVMGETQYF
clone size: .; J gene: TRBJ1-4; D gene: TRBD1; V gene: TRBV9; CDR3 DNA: TGTGCCAGCAGCCCTAGCGACAGGGGACCTGAAAAACTGTTTTTT; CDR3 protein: CASSPSDRGPEKLFF
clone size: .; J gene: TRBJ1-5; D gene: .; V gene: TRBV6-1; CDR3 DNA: TGTGCCAGCAAGGTGGGCAATCAGCCCCAGCATTTT; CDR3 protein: CASKVGNQPQHF
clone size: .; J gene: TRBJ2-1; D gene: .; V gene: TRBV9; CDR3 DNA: TGTGCCAGCAGGTTATTGAGCTCCTACAATGAGCAGTTCTTC; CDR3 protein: CASRLLSSYNEQFF
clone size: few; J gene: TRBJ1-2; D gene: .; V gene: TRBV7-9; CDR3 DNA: TGTGCCAGCAGCTTGGGGGGAGGCGGCTATGGCTACACCTTC; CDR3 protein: CASSLGGGGYGYTF
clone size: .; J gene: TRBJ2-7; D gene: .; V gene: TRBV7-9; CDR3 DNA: TGTGCCAGCAGCTCCCCTCGGGATAAGCAGTACTTC; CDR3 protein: CASSSPRDKQYF
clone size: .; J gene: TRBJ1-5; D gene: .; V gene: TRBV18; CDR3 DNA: TGTGCCAGTAGTAGAGATAGCAATCAGCCCCAGCATTTT; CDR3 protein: CASSRDSNQPQHF
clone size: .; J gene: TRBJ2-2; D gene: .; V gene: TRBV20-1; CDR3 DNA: TGCAGTGCTGGGGGCGGGGTCGACACCGGGGAGCTGTTTTTT; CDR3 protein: CSAGGGVDTGELFF
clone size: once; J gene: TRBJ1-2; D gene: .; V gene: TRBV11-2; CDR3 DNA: TGTGCCAGCAGCTCTCCCTCTCAGCGGGGCGGCGGCTACACCTTC; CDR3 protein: CASSSPSQRGGGYTF
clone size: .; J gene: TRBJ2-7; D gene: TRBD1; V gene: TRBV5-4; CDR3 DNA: TGTGTGTGGACAGGGGTCTACGAGCAGTACTTC; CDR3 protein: CVWTGVYEQYF
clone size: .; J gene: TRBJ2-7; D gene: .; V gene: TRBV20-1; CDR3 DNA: TGCAGTGCCCGACCCCGCGTCGAAGGCGAGCAGTACTTC; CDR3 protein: CSARPRVEGEQYF
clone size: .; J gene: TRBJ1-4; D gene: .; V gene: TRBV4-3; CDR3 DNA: TGCGCCAGCAGCCTGGGCGGCGCCAAACTGTTTTTT; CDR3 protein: CASSLGGAKLFF
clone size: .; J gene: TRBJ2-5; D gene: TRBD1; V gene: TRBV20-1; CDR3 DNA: TGCAGTGCTAGAGCGGCAGGGGGCGGGGAGACCCAGTACTTC; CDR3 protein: CSARAAGGGETQYF
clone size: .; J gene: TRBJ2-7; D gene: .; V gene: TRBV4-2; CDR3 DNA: TGTGCCAGCAGCCAAGTAGGCGGTTCCTACGAGCAGTACTTC; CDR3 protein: CASSQVGGSYEQYF
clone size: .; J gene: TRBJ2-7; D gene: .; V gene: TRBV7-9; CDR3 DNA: TGTGCCAGCAGCTTAGGGGCGCTCGAGCAGTACTTC; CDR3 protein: CASSLGALEQYF
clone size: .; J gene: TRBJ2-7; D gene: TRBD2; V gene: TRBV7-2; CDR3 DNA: TGTGACTTTAGCGGGGGATCGTGGGAGCAGTACTTC; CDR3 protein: CDFSGGSWEQYF
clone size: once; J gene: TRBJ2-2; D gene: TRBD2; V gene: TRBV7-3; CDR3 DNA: TGTGCCAGCAGCTCATTTGGTAGCGGGAGCACCGGGGAGCTGTTTTTT; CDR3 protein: CASSSFGSGSTGELFF
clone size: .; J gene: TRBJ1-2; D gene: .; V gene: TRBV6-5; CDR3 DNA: TGTGCCAGCAGTTACGTAGGGGGAGAGGTGAACGGCTACACCTTC; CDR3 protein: CASSYVGGEVNGYTF
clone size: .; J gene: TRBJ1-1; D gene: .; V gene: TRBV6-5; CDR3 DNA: TGTGCCAGCAGTTACGAGGGTTCGAACACTGAAGCTTTCTTT; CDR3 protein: CASSYEGSNTEAFF
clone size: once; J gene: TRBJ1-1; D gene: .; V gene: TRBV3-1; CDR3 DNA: TGTGCCAGCAGCCAAGAGGGCAGGAACACTGAAGCTTTCTTT; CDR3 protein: CASSQEGRNTEAFF
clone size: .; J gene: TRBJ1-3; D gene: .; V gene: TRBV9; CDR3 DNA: TGTGCCAGCAGCGTAGGAAACTCTGGAAACACCATATATTTT; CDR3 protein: CASSVGNSGNTIYF
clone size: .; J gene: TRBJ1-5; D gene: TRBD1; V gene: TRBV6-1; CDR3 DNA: TGTGCCAGCTACCGGGACAGGGGGCCAAATAGCAATCAGCCCCAGCATTTT; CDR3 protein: CASYRDRGPNSNQPQHF
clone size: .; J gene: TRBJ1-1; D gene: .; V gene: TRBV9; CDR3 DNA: TGTGCCAGCAGCGTAGAGTCCCCTAGGGACACTGAAGCTTTCTTT; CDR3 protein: CASSVESPRDTEAFF
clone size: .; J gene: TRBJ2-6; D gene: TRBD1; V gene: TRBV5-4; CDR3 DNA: TGTGCCAGCAGTCCGGGACAGGGGGCTGGGGCCAACGTCCTGACTTTC; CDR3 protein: CASSPGQGAGANVLTF
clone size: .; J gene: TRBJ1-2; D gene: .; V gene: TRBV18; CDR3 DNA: TGTGCCAGCTCGCCTTCCTCAGGGGATAGCTATGGCTACACCTTC; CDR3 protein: CASSPSSGDSYGYTF
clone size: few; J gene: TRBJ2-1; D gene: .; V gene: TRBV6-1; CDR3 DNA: TGTGCCAGCAGTGAACCCAGCTCCTACAATGAGCAGTTCTTC; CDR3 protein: CASSEPSSYNEQFF
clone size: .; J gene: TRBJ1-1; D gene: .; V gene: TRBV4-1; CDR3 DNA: TGCGCCAGCAGCCAAGGGAGATTTACCGGGACACTGGCCGGGAACACTGAAGCTTTCTTT; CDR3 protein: CASSQGRFTGTLAGNTEAFF
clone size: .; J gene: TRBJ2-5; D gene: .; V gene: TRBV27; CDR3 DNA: TGTGCCAGCAGTTTTAATAGGGGTGAGACCCAGTACTTC; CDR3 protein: CASSFNRGETQYF
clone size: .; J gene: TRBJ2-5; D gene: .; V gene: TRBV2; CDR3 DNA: TGTGCCAGCAAGGCCCAAGAGACCCAGTACTTC; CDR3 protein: CASKAQETQYF
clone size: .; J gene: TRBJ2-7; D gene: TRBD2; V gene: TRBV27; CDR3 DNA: TGTGCCAGCAGTGATCGGGAGGGACGCGAGCAGTACTTC; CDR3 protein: CASSDREGREQYF
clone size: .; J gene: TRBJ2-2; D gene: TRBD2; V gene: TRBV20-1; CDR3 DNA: TGCAGTGCTTACGGACTAGCTGACACCGGGGAGCTGTTTTTT; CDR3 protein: CSAYGLADTGELFF
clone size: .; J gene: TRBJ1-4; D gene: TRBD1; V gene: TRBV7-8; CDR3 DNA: TGTGCCAGCAGACGACAGGGGGATGAAAAACTGTTTTTT; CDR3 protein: CASRRQGDEKLFF
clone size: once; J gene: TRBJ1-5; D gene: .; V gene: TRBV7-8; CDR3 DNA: TGTGCCAGCAGCTTATGGCCGAGGACAACAAGCAATCAGCCCCAGCATTTT; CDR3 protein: CASSLWPRTTSNQPQHF
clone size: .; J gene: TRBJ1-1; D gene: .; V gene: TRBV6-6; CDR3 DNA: TGTGCCAGCGTGATGGCAATTCAGAACACTGAAGCTTTCTTT; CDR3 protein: CASVMAIQNTEAFF
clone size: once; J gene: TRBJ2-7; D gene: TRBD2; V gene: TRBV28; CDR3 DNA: TGTGCCAGCACCCTCGGGACTAGCCGATACTACGAGCAGTACTTC; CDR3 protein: CASTLGTSRYYEQYF
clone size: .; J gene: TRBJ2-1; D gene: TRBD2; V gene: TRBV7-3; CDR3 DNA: TGTGCCAGCAGCTTTAGCCCGACTAGCGGCTCCCCCCGGTTCTTC; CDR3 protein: CASSFSPTSGSPRFF
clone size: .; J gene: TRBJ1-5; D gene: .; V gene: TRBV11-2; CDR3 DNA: TGTGCCAGCAGCCACGGCCCAAATCAGCCCCAGCATTTT; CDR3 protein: CASSHGPNQPQHF
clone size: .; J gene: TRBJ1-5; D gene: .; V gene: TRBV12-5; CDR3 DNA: TGTGCTAGTGGTTTGGTATGGGGGGACACGGGAACTCCCCAGCATTTT; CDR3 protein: CASGLVWGDTGTPQHF
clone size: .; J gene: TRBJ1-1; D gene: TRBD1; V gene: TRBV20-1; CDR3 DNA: TGCAGTGCTAGAGGGACTTGGACAGGGTTGACCACTGAAGCTTTCTTT; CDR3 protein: CSARGTWTGLTTEAFF
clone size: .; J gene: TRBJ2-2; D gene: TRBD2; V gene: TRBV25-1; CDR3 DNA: TGTGCCAGCAGCCCGGGACTAGCGGGAGACGGGGAGCTGTTTTTT; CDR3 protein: CASSPGLAGDGELFF
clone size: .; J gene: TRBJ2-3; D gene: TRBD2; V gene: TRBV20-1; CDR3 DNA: TGCAGTGCTAGAGATCGTGTCCTAGCGGTTTCCCCTTTTAGGCAGTATTTT; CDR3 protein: CSARDRVLAVSPFRQYF
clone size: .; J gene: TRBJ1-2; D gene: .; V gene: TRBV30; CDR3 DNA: TGTGCCTGGAAAACAGGGTACTATGGCTACACCTTC; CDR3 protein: CAWKTGYYGYTF
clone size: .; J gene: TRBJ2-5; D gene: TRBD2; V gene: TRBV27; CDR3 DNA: TGTGCCAGCAGTTACGGGACTAGCGGGAGGCCCCATGGGACCCAGTACTTC; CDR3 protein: CASSYGTSGRPHGTQYF
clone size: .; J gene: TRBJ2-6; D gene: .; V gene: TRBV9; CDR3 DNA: TGTGCCAGCAGCGTCCTCAGTACTGGGGCCAACGTCCTGACTTTC; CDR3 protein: CASSVLSTGANVLTF
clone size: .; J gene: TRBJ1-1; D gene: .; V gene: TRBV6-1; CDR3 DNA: TGTGCCAGCAGTGAAAAGGGGATTAGAGCTTTCTTT; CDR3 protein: CASSEKGIRAFF
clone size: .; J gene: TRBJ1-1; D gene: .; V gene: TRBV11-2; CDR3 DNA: TGTGCCAGCAGCGTAGTCAGGGGTAGATCTGAAGCTTTCTTT; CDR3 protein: CASSVVRGRSEAFF
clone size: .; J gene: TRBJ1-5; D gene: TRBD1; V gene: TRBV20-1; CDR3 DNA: TGCAGTGCTCGAAGAAGGACAGGAGGTGGCGAGCCCCAGCATTTT; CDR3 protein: CSARRRTGGGEPQHF
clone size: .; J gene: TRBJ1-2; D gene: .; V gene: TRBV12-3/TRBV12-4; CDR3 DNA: TGTGCCAGCAGTTGGGGGGATGGCTACACCTTC; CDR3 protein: CASSWGDGYTF
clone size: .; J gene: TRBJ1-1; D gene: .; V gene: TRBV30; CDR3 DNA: TGTGCTCACAGAGGTAGTTCGAACACTGAAGCTTTCTTT; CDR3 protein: CAHRGSSNTEAFF
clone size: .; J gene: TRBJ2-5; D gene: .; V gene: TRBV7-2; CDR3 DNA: TGTGCCAGCAGCTTAGACTCAGGGACGGGGTTCGGGACCCAGTACTTC; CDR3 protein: CASSLDSGTGFGTQYF